This T cell receptor (beta chain) was recovered during a study of blood T cell repertoires in COVID-19. On the study more broadly: COVID-19 samples collected from the United States, Italy and Spain covered acute and convalescent phases. The cDNA or gDNA used as material had been derived from T cells, B-cell-depleted T cells, or PBMCs.

TCRdb keeps only in-frame clones here, not all; method: immunoSEQ multiplex PCR. This sample has around 210,000 clones, with around 90% found just once. The TCR comes from a man aged 18 to 29 with active or convalescent COVID-19. Material for sequencing was peripheral blood.

The CDR3 loop reads CASSERGLAGRDYGYTF. In DNA, the CDR3 is TGTGCCAGCAGTGAAAGGGGACTGGCGGGGAGGGACTATGGCTACACCTTC. The chain couples TRBV6-1 to TRBJ1-2; D perhaps matches TRBD1 (5 bases). V was cut by 2 bases and J by 3 bases, with 19 bases left in between. The CDR3 totals 17 residues. Germline lookup yields CDR1 MNHNS and CDR2 SASEGT.